Listed below are T cell receptor beta chains from one sample, sequenced in a study of blood T cell repertoires in COVID-19. Profiling relied on immunoSEQ multiplex PCR, and the TCRdb table lists in-frame clones only, not all of them. The table shows about 180,000 clones, with 85% to 90% occurring only once. Sequenced: peripheral blood. The receptors originated from a man in his sixties or seventies with active or convalescent COVID-19. The CDR3 runs from the conserved cysteine through the conserved F or W. The order of the fields is D gene, V gene, J gene, CDR3 protein. The D gene is left open where the match is weak.

D gene: -
V gene: TRBV15
J gene: TRBJ2-3
CDR3 protein: CATSRGPGGTDTQYF

D gene: TRBD1
V gene: TRBV19
J gene: TRBJ2-2
CDR3 protein: CASSPGTGATGELFF

D gene: TRBD1
V gene: TRBV29-1
J gene: TRBJ2-1
CDR3 protein: CSATGTGSVNEQFF

D gene: -
V gene: TRBV20-1
J gene: TRBJ2-3
CDR3 protein: CSARGEPTQYF

D gene: TRBD1
V gene: TRBV7-8
J gene: TRBJ2-7
CDR3 protein: CASSVRDRALNEQYF

D gene: -
V gene: TRBV7-3
J gene: TRBJ1-1
CDR3 protein: CASSMDRQNTEAFF

D gene: TRBD1
V gene: TRBV4-1
J gene: TRBJ1-2
CDR3 protein: CASSLGQNYGYTF

D gene: TRBD1
V gene: TRBV2
J gene: TRBJ1-5
CDR3 protein: CASSSNRGSGQPQHF

D gene: -
V gene: TRBV9
J gene: TRBJ2-1
CDR3 protein: CASSVSQVYSYNEQFF

D gene: TRBD1
V gene: TRBV2
J gene: TRBJ1-5
CDR3 protein: CASRITGGTYSNQPQHF

D gene: TRBD2
V gene: TRBV30
J gene: TRBJ2-3
CDR3 protein: CAWSRLAGDTQYF

D gene: -
V gene: TRBV11-2
J gene: TRBJ1-5
CDR3 protein: CASSLGLGQGDSQPQHF

D gene: TRBD1
V gene: TRBV10-1
J gene: TRBJ2-2
CDR3 protein: CASSAQGANGELFF

D gene: TRBD1
V gene: TRBV28
J gene: TRBJ1-6
CDR3 protein: CASSKGGAVNSYNSPLHF

D gene: -
V gene: TRBV7-9
J gene: TRBJ2-2
CDR3 protein: CASSRTGFGELFF

D gene: -
V gene: TRBV9
J gene: TRBJ1-6
CDR3 protein: CASSVGEWSSYNSPLHF

D gene: TRBD2
V gene: TRBV10-1
J gene: TRBJ2-7
CDR3 protein: CASSDPGGVKQYF

D gene: TRBD1
V gene: TRBV7-9
J gene: TRBJ2-1
CDR3 protein: CASSLKRDRGYNEQFF

D gene: -
V gene: TRBV7-2
J gene: TRBJ2-1
CDR3 protein: CASTQGGVGYNEQFF

D gene: -
V gene: TRBV6-2/TRBV6-3
J gene: TRBJ1-6
CDR3 protein: CASSYLPYNSPLHF

D gene: -
V gene: TRBV24-1
J gene: TRBJ2-1
CDR3 protein: CATEGGGGTSAGLGEQFF

D gene: -
V gene: TRBV29-1
J gene: TRBJ2-7
CDR3 protein: CSVLRDTAYEQYF

D gene: -
V gene: TRBV30
J gene: TRBJ1-2
CDR3 protein: CAWSVHSTRPNYGYTF

D gene: -
V gene: TRBV28
J gene: TRBJ1-5
CDR3 protein: CASTGIGIQPQHF

D gene: -
V gene: TRBV7-9
J gene: TRBJ1-2
CDR3 protein: CASSHRDTPNYGYTF

D gene: TRBD2
V gene: TRBV5-1
J gene: TRBJ2-2
CDR3 protein: CASSLAAAGAGELFF

D gene: -
V gene: TRBV29-1
J gene: TRBJ2-1
CDR3 protein: CSVHGDTSKYSYNEQFF

D gene: TRBD1
V gene: TRBV19
J gene: TRBJ2-7
CDR3 protein: CASSATGTGYEQYF

D gene: -
V gene: TRBV6-5
J gene: TRBJ1-5
CDR3 protein: CASSPNGGNQPQHF

D gene: -
V gene: TRBV19
J gene: TRBJ1-5
CDR3 protein: CASSIGGGQPQHF

D gene: TRBD1
V gene: TRBV28
J gene: TRBJ1-6
CDR3 protein: CASSFGGQLLSALHF

D gene: -
V gene: TRBV12-3/TRBV12-4
J gene: TRBJ2-1
CDR3 protein: CASSPGSYNEQFF

D gene: -
V gene: TRBV15
J gene: TRBJ2-5
CDR3 protein: CATSILETQYF

D gene: -
V gene: TRBV7-9
J gene: TRBJ1-1
CDR3 protein: CASSPAGRTNTEAFF

D gene: -
V gene: TRBV29-1
J gene: TRBJ2-3
CDR3 protein: CSVWGADTQYF

D gene: TRBD1
V gene: TRBV7-8
J gene: TRBJ1-5
CDR3 protein: CASSLSSQGARGQPQHF

D gene: -
V gene: TRBV6-1
J gene: TRBJ1-2
CDR3 protein: CASSEFYLNYGYTF

D gene: TRBD2
V gene: TRBV5-1
J gene: TRBJ2-3
CDR3 protein: CASSSASGGTDTQYF

D gene: -
V gene: TRBV28
J gene: TRBJ2-7
CDR3 protein: CASSLRLGSAGPYEQYF

D gene: -
V gene: TRBV18
J gene: TRBJ1-3
CDR3 protein: CASSREPGRSGNTIYF

D gene: -
V gene: TRBV18
J gene: TRBJ2-2
CDR3 protein: CASSRETLNTGELFF

D gene: -
V gene: TRBV23-1
J gene: TRBJ2-5
CDR3 protein: CASSQSHLPAETQYF

D gene: -
V gene: TRBV11-3
J gene: TRBJ2-2
CDR3 protein: CASSRGRNTGELFF

D gene: -
V gene: TRBV5-1
J gene: TRBJ1-4
CDR3 protein: CASSRQSGTNEKLFF

D gene: -
V gene: TRBV5-1
J gene: TRBJ1-1
CDR3 protein: CASSLAPQGANTEAFF

D gene: TRBD2
V gene: TRBV19
J gene: TRBJ2-1
CDR3 protein: CATSEMRGGRILIHNEQFF

D gene: -
V gene: TRBV28
J gene: TRBJ1-5
CDR3 protein: CASSEGRFRGQPQHF

D gene: TRBD1
V gene: TRBV9
J gene: TRBJ1-2
CDR3 protein: CASSSEDRVNGYTF

D gene: -
V gene: TRBV25-1
J gene: TRBJ1-4
CDR3 protein: CASRGPQGVKLFF

D gene: TRBD1
V gene: TRBV30
J gene: TRBJ1-5
CDR3 protein: CAWRGQGAGNQPQHF

D gene: TRBD1
V gene: TRBV7-9
J gene: TRBJ1-1
CDR3 protein: CASSFTGQLNTEAFF

D gene: -
V gene: TRBV19
J gene: TRBJ1-4
CDR3 protein: CASSIKQGSTNEKLFF

D gene: -
V gene: TRBV19
J gene: TRBJ1-2
CDR3 protein: CASSPETRLYGYTF